This TCR beta chain was observed in a study of technical replicates of blood from several donors. The data were produced by immunoSEQ multiplex PCR, yet TCRdb's version contains in-frame clones alone and is incomplete. Among tens of thousands of clones listed, roughly 94% were seen once. Trimming took 0 bases from V and 5 from J; bases not matched to a gene: 6. From germline, CDR1 is SQVTM and CDR2 ANQGSEA. The length of the CDR3 is 15 residues. This receptor was identified in a human donor in good health. The gene calls are TRBV29-1 and TRBJ1-4; 7 bases match TRBD1. Source material: T cells isolated from PBMCs. CDR3 nucleotides: TGCAGCGTTGAAGATTACGAGACAGGGAATGAAAAACTGTTTTTT. It translates to CSVEDYETGNEKLFF.